Shown below are 17 T cell receptor beta chains from a single sample sequenced in a study of PD-1 blockade in classical Hodgkin lymphoma (dated by TCRdb to the early 2020s). Reading the label with the study, this specimen's time point is: cycle 4 day 1 (C4D1), after around six weeks of nivolumab. All trial patients had relapsed after autologous stem cell transplantation, with cohorts A, B and C differing in prior brentuximab vedotin exposure. Libraries were prepared through the immunoSEQ multiplex PCR assay. TCRdb carries this immuneACCESS record with in-frame sequences only. Its versions omit some clonotypes, under half of them owing to an unresolved V gene in the studies checked, with the rest unexplained. Across this sample there are roughly 48,000 clones, with approximately 89% seen only once. 6% to 7.5% of the sample belongs to the ten largest clones. The sequencing used peripheral blood mononuclear cells (PBMCs), collected before the fourth cycle of nivolumab. These receptors were collected from a human donor with classical Hodgkin lymphoma.

The V call is TRBV6-4, the J call TRBJ2-3; 10 bases map to TRBD2. Germline CDR1 and CDR2: MRHNA and SNTAGT. Germline trimming cut 3 bases from V and 6 bases from J; bases unmatched to any gene: 3. The CDR3 is made up of 14 amino acids. CDR3 in amino acids: CASSEASGSDTQYF. CDR3 in DNA: TGTGCCAGCAGTGAGGCTAGCGGGAGTGATACGCAGTATTTT.

The chain has TRBV6-1 and TRBJ1-2; no clear D gene. The CDR3 length is 12 residues. V lost 7 bases to trimming and J lost 2 bases, with 8 bases between them. The V gene's germline CDR1 is MNHNS and CDR2 SASEGT. CDR3 residues: CASTRDNYGYTF. Here the CDR3 DNA reads TGTGCCAGCACCAGAGACAACTATGGCTACACCTTC.

The V call is TRBV2, the J call TRBJ2-1; TRBD1 agrees at 10 bases. Germline loops: CDR1 SNHLY, CDR2 FYNNEI. V was clipped by 6 bases and J by 6 bases; unmatched bases: 8. There are 15 residues in the CDR3. The CDR3 sequence: CASRATGGFVNEQFF. In nucleotides, the CDR3 is TGTGCCAGCAGGGCGACAGGGGGCTTTGTCAATGAGCAGTTCTTC.

The J gene is TRBJ1-4, the V gene TRBV4-2; D is perhaps TRBD1 (5 bases). Between the trimmed V and J ends, which lost 0 bases and 8 bases, there was a span of 10 bases. Germline CDR1 LGHNA, CDR2 YNFKEQ. The CDR3 loop spans 14 amino acids. In DNA form, the CDR3 reads TGTGCCAGCAGCCAAGATGGGGGTGACGAAAAACTGTTTTTT. Its translation is CASSQDGGDEKLFF.

V usage is TRBV7-3 and J usage is TRBJ2-3; 8 nucleotides align to TRBD2. This CDR3 region has 17 residues. Trimming took 1 base from V and 4 from J; bases not matched to a gene: 10. Germline V gives CDR1 SGHTA, CDR2 FQGTGA. CDR3 loop: CASSLRGDSGAPDTQYF. CDR3 DNA sequence: TGTGCCAGCAGCTTAAGGGGGGATAGCGGGGCCCCAGATACGCAGTATTTT.

CDR3 DNA sequence: TGCGCCAGCAGCTTGGCCGGCAACACCGGGGAGCTGTTTTTT. It is translated as CASSLAGNTGELFF. V gene TRBV5-1 combines with J gene TRBJ2-2; D call uncertain. CDR3 length: 14 amino acids. CDR1 SGHRS and CDR2 YFSETQ come from the germline V gene. Trimming stripped 0 bases from V and 2 bases from J, with 5 bases between.

This clone showed up just once. The chain carries TRBV7-9 and TRBJ2-7; the D gene is possibly TRBD2 (7 bases). This CDR3 is 15 amino acids long. CDR1 and CDR2 (germline): SEHNR, FQNEAQ (reference sequence). V was pared by 1 base and J by 4 bases, with 14 bases between. Here the CDR3 reads CASSLVGGPQYEQYF. The DNA for the CDR3 is TGTGCCAGCAGCTTAGTCGGGGGGCCGCAGTACGAGCAGTACTTC.

The chain employs TRBV4-1 and TRBJ2-1; 9 bases map to TRBD2. The CDR3 loop spans 15 amino acids. Trimming at V came to 1 base and at J to 4 bases, leaving 2 bases not matched to a gene. In germline, CDR1 is MGHRA, CDR2 YSYEKL. In nucleotides, the CDR3 is TGCGCCAGCAGCCAAGGGCGGGGGGGTTACAATGAGCAGTTCTTC. Translating it yields CASSQGRGGYNEQFF.

The chain recombines TRBV7-6 with TRBJ2-7; 10 bases match TRBD1. Looked up from germline, CDR1 is SGHVS and CDR2 is FNYEAQ. Germline trimming cut 1 base from V and 5 bases from J; bases unmatched to any gene: 2. The CDR3 is 14 amino acids. The CDR3 nucleotides are TGTGCCAGCAGCTTAGGAGACAGGGGGCACGAGCAGTACTTC. Encoded protein: CASSLGDRGHEQYF.

The J gene is TRBJ1-1, the V gene TRBV28; TRBD1 matches 7 bases. Germline V CDR1 and CDR2: MDHEN, SYDVKM. The V gene end was trimmed by 6 bases and the J gene end by 4 bases; junction bases not matched to a gene: 8. This CDR3 spans 14 amino acids. CDR3 region: CASSLGGLATEAFF. CDR3 nucleotides: TGTGCCAGCAGCCTAGGGGGCTTGGCCACTGAAGCTTTCTTT.

The chain combines TRBV29-1 with TRBJ2-5; 9 nucleotides agree with TRBD2. The junction had 4 bases not matched to a gene; V was cut back by 0 bases and J by 2 bases. Germline CDR1 SQVTM, CDR2 ANQGSEA. This CDR3 has 15 residues. CDR3 in amino acids: CSVEELAGPQETQYF. Written as DNA, the CDR3 is TGCAGCGTTGAAGAACTAGCGGGCCCTCAAGAGACCCAGTACTTC.

The chain links TRBV4-3 to TRBJ2-7; D possibly corresponds to TRBD2 (6 bases). Germline lookup yields CDR1 LGHNA and CDR2 YSLEER. Trimming removed 1 base at V and 2 bases at J, with 9 bases between. The length of the CDR3 is 14 residues. The CDR3 DNA reads TGCGCCAGCAGCCAAGGAGGGGAGGCCTACGAGCAGTACTTC. This sequence encodes CASSQGGEAYEQYF.

This clone was detected only once. The genes are TRBV19 and TRBJ1-1; 7 nucleotides match TRBD1. The CDR3 loop spans 16 amino acids. Germline lookup yields CDR1 LNHDA and CDR2 SQIVND (reference sequence). The V segment lost 7 bases and the J segment 0 bases; nucleotides outside the gene matches: 11. CDR3 in DNA: TGTGCCAGTATAGGGCTGGGCAGGGGGATGAACACTGAAGCTTTCTTT. The encoded protein is CASIGLGRGMNTEAFF.

The genes are TRBV7-2 and TRBJ2-7, with D unclear. The V and J ends lost 1 base and 6 bases respectively, with 4 bases between them. The CDR3 runs to 11 residues. The germline gives CDR1 SGHTA, CDR2 FQGNSA. In nucleotides, the CDR3 is TGTGCCAGCAGCTTAGTGGCCGAGCAGTACTTC. Translated: CASSLVAEQYF. Together with reference TRBV7-2 and TRBJ2-7, the CDR3 gives the full variable domain: GAGVSQSPSNKVTEKGKDVELRCDPISGHTALYWYRQSLGQGLEFLIYFQGNSAPDKSGLPSDRFSAERTGGSVSTLTIQRTQQEDSAVYLCASSLVAEQYFGPGTRLTVT.

The chain carries TRBV27 and TRBJ2-7; 9 bases are shared with TRBD1. Trimming at V came to 5 bases and at J to 2 bases, leaving 7 bases not matched to a gene. The CDR3 has 15 residues. Germline lookup yields CDR1 MNHEY and CDR2 SMNVEV (reference sequence). CDR3 protein: CASSIGTGRTYEQYF. CDR3 DNA: TGTGCCAGCAGTATCGGGACAGGGAGAACCTACGAGCAGTACTTC.

The V call is TRBV4-1, the J call TRBJ1-1; 7 positions agree with TRBD1. The trim removed 0 bases at V and 4 bases at J, leaving 5 bases unmatched. Germline V gene sequence: CDR1 MGHRA, CDR2 YSYEKL. CDR3 length equals 15 residues. The CDR3 sequence is CASSQEGRGFTEAFF. CDR3 DNA sequence: TGCGCCAGCAGCCAAGAGGGCAGGGGGTTCACTGAAGCTTTCTTT.

The rearrangement uses TRBV28 and TRBJ1-4; TRBD1 matches 7 bases. CDR1 and CDR2 from the germline V gene are MDHEN and SYDVKM. This CDR3 is 17 amino acids long. J gave up 0 bases and V 4 bases, and 8 bases lay outside the gene matches. The CDR3 DNA follows: TGTGCCAGCAGTTCCGACAGGGACGGAACAACTAATGAAAAACTGTTTTTT. Amino acid sequence: CASSSDRDGTTNEKLFF.